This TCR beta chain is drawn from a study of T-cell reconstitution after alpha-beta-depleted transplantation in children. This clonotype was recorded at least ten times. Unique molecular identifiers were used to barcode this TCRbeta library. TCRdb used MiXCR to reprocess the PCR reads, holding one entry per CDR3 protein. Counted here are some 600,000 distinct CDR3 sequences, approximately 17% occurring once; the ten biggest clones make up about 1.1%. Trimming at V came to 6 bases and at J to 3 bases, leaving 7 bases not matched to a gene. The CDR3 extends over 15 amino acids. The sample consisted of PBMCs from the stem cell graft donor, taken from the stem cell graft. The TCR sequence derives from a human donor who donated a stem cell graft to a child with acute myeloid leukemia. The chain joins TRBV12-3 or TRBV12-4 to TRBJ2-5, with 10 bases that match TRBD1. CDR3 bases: TGTGCCAGCAGGTCTCCCGGGACAGGGGAAGAGACCCAGTACTTC. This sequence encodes CASRSPGTGEETQYF.